Given below is one T cell receptor beta chain in context. This sample is part of a study of early T cells in non-severe SARS-CoV-2 infection. Germline V gene lookup returns CDR1 MDHEN and CDR2 SYDVKM. This CDR3 comprises 14 residues. Trimming removed 3 bases at V and 5 bases at J, with 13 bases between. Unique molecular identifiers (one per individual cDNA molecule) were attached. From the 5' RACE reads, TCRdb called clonotypes with MiXCR, one entry per CDR3 protein. The sample contains about 62,000 distinct CDR3 sequences, about 9.9% of which appear only once. The sequence came from an adult who was a healthcare worker with PCR-confirmed SARS-CoV-2 infection or an uninfected control (not recorded which). This chain uses TRBV28 with TRBJ2-5; no firm D call. The sample taken for sequencing was whole blood. This CDR3 reads CASSFPALGETQYF. The CDR3 coding sequence is TGTGCCAGCAGTTTCCCCGCCTTGGGGGAGACCCAGTACTTC.